This T cell receptor beta chain was captured in a study of blood T cell repertoires in COVID-19. The overall study: Samples representing acute and convalescent COVID-19 were sourced from the United States, Italy and Spain. PBMCs, B-cell-depleted T cells, or T cells provided the cDNA or gDNA that made up the material.

Source study methods: Counts of nucleated cells, estimated from reference gene primer amplification, were obtained. Repertoires were generated with immunoSEQ multiplex PCR, while TCRdb's copy carries only in-frame clones and drops some. That table is the source of V, J and clone size, and D and trimming were worked out from the DNA. Here the sample spans 150,000 or so clones, approximately 70% being singletons. Germline CDR1 and CDR2: SQVTM and ANQGSEA. V shed 6 bases, J shed 3 bases, and the junction held 9 bases outside the gene matches. The CDR3 loop spans 14 amino acids. There are many counts of this clone.

V and J are TRBV29-1 and TRBJ1-2; TRBD1 aligns across 8 bases. Sequencing was performed on peripheral blood. This clonotype was obtained from a woman in her 70s with acute or convalescent COVID-19. The CDR3 bases are TGCAGCGTGAACAGGGGGAAGGAGCACTATGGCTACACCTTC. Its protein is CSVNRGKEHYGYTF.